The rows below give T cell receptor beta chains drawn from one sample of a study of CD8 T cells in ankylosing spondylitis. TCRdb itself ran the 5' RACE reads through MiXCR, one entry per CDR3 protein. This table holds 160,000 or so distinct CDR3 sequences, around 9.6% found once. Material: blood, either unsorted or a sorted T cell fraction (not recorded which). The receptors were sampled from a female donor with ankylosing spondylitis or in good health (not recorded which). Both conserved end residues are part of each CDR3. A D gene is named only where the DNA matches it firmly. The size entry is marked missing in some rows and otherwise reads once, few, many or a size class.

j_call,d_call,clone_size,v_call,cdr3_aa,cdr3_nt
TRBJ1-1,-,many,TRBV2,CASSEWGPEGAEAFF,TGTGCCAGCAGTGAATGGGGACCCGAGGGCGCTGAAGCTTTCTTT
TRBJ2-1,-,-,TRBV13,CASSFNGPSDEQFF,TGTGCCAGCAGCTTCAATGGGCCTAGTGATGAGCAGTTCTTC
TRBJ2-7,TRBD2,once,TRBV5-5,CASSPGLSGKNEQYF,TGTGCCAGCAGCCCGGGGCTTAGCGGGAAGAACGAGCAGTACTTC
TRBJ2-1,-,-,TRBV9,CASSSEEGGDGSSYNEQFF,TGTGCCAGCAGCAGTGAGGAGGGTGGGGACGGTAGCTCCTACAATGAGCAGTTCTTC
TRBJ2-7,-,many,TRBV7-9,CASSLKDDWSEQYF,TGTGCCAGCAGCTTAAAGGACGACTGGAGCGAGCAGTACTTC
TRBJ2-7,TRBD1,few,TRBV9,CASSVGGTGNEQYF,TGTGCCAGCAGCGTAGGAGGGACAGGGAACGAGCAGTACTTC
TRBJ2-3,-,-,TRBV9,CASSPRQNTDTQYF,TGTGCCAGCAGCCCCCGACAGAATACAGATACGCAGTATTTT
TRBJ2-1,TRBD1,many,TRBV6-1,CASSGQGPIDEQFF,TGTGCCAGCAGTGGACAGGGCCCGATCGATGAGCAGTTCTTC
TRBJ2-7,TRBD1,few,TRBV5-6,CASSLSPGQAYLEAYEQYF,TGTGCCAGCAGCCTTTCTCCGGGACAGGCTTATCTTGAAGCCTACGAGCAGTACTTC
TRBJ2-1,-,many,TRBV4-3,CASSQDSSGFGRNEQFF,TGCGCCAGCAGCCAAGATAGTAGTGGGTTCGGGCGAAATGAGCAGTTCTTC
TRBJ2-1,-,-,TRBV6-2/TRBV6-3,CASSYSRRDSNNEQFF,TGTGCCAGCAGTTACTCGAGGCGGGATTCGAACAATGAGCAGTTCTTC
TRBJ2-3,-,-,TRBV12-3/TRBV12-4,CASSLDHRTSTDTQYF,TGTGCCAGCAGTTTAGATCACCGAACTAGCACAGATACGCAGTATTTT
TRBJ1-5,TRBD1,-,TRBV19,CASNSGTGFQPQHF,TGTGCCAGTAATTCCGGGACAGGGTTTCAGCCCCAGCATTTT
TRBJ1-2,-,many,TRBV13,CASSYRDRFYGYTF,TGTGCCAGCAGCTACCGGGACCGGTTCTATGGCTACACCTTC
TRBJ2-2,-,-,TRBV30,CAWSLGAPGTGELFF,TGTGCCTGGTCCCTGGGTGCTCCAGGTACCGGGGAGCTGTTTTTT
TRBJ2-7,-,-,TRBV7-6,CAGSPLAGRTYEQYF,TGTGCCGGCAGCCCCCTGGCCGGGAGAACCTACGAGCAGTACTTC
TRBJ2-1,-,-,TRBV5-6,CASTGGISSYNEQFF,TGTGCCAGCACGGGCGGGATCAGCTCCTACAATGAGCAGTTCTTC
TRBJ2-7,-,-,TRBV27,CASSSIGSYEQHF,TGTGCCAGCAGTTCGATCGGGAGCTACGAGCAGCACTTC
TRBJ1-1,-,-,TRBV9,CASSGSMNTEAFF,TGTGCCAGCAGCGGATCTATGAACACTGAAGCTTTCTTT
TRBJ1-1,-,-,TRBV9,CASSPPEGLNTEAFF,TGTGCCAGCAGCCCCCCCGAGGGGCTGAACACTGAAGCTTTCTTT
TRBJ2-1,TRBD2,few,TRBV6-1,CASSEFGLAGPYNEQFF,TGTGCCAGCAGTGAATTTGGGCTAGCGGGTCCCTACAATGAGCAGTTCTTC
TRBJ2-7,-,few,TRBV30,CAWSAGTGGPTYEQYF,TGTGCCTGGAGTGCGGGGACGGGGGGCCCCACCTACGAGCAGTACTTC
TRBJ2-1,-,few,TRBV9,CASSVEPSRGYNEQFF,TGTGCCAGCAGCGTAGAGCCTTCCCGGGGATACAATGAGCAGTTCTTC
TRBJ1-2,-,few,TRBV9,CASSVGSSNPNYGYTF,TGTGCCAGCAGCGTAGGGAGCAGCAACCCAAACTATGGCTACACCTTC
TRBJ1-4,-,-,TRBV30,CATSGLVPYEKLFF,TGTGCCACGTCCGGACTTGTCCCTTATGAAAAACTGTTTTTT
TRBJ2-2,-,many,TRBV6-2/TRBV6-3,CASSYQNTGELFF,TGTGCCAGCAGTTACCAGAACACCGGGGAGCTGTTTTTT
TRBJ1-2,TRBD1,-,TRBV5-5,CASSSTGADYGYTF,TGTGCCAGCAGCTCGACAGGGGCAGACTATGGCTACACCTTC
TRBJ1-1,TRBD1,few,TRBV19,CATQAGTGVGAFF,TGTGCCACCCAAGCCGGGACAGGGGTTGGAGCTTTCTTT
TRBJ2-1,TRBD2,-,TRBV6-2/TRBV6-3,CASSRTSGRVNEQFF,TGTGCCAGCAGTCGGACTAGCGGGAGAGTGAATGAGCAGTTCTTC
TRBJ2-3,TRBD1,many,TRBV10-1,CASNAGRTGGREDTQYF,TGCGCCAGCAACGCCGGGAGGACAGGGGGGCGCGAGGATACGCAGTATTTT
TRBJ2-1,-,few,TRBV6-1,CASSEAISPNEQFF,TGTGCCAGCAGTGAAGCTATTAGCCCCAATGAGCAGTTCTTC
TRBJ2-1,-,-,TRBV15,CATSRDARLENEQFF,TGTGCCACCAGCAGAGATGCGCGACTAGAGAATGAGCAGTTCTTC
TRBJ1-5,-,-,TRBV4-3,CASSQDLRGMQPQHF,TGCGCCAGCAGCCAAGATCTTCGGGGGATGCAGCCCCAGCATTTT
TRBJ2-3,-,many,TRBV9,CASSVEKRGTQYF,TGTGCCAGCAGCGTAGAGAAGAGGGGTACGCAGTATTTT
TRBJ2-3,-,-,TRBV18,CASAQTDSSTDTQYF,TGTGCCAGCGCCCAGACGGACTCTAGCACAGATACGCAGTATTTT
TRBJ1-3,-,few,TRBV20-1,CSARDLWGPGNTIYF,TGCAGTGCTAGAGATTTGTGGGGCCCTGGAAACACCATATATTTT
TRBJ2-2,-,-,TRBV15,CATSHGRPINTGELFF,TGTGCCACCAGCCACGGAAGACCAATTAACACCGGGGAGCTGTTTTTT
TRBJ2-1,TRBD2,many,TRBV5-1,CASSPGLVSTETIYNEQFF,TGCGCCAGCAGCCCGGGACTAGTCTCAACCGAGACCATCTACAATGAGCAGTTCTTC
TRBJ2-7,-,many,TRBV4-3,CASSQEGDWGYEQYF,TGCGCCAGCAGCCAAGAAGGGGACTGGGGCTACGAGCAGTACTTC